The count of the clone carrying this T cell receptor beta chain is one. This CDR3 region has 16 residues. Germline V CDR1 and CDR2: MGHRA, YSYEKL. V lost 4 bases and J 5 bases, leaving 20 bases between the germline ends. The sample comes from a study of technical replicates of blood from a handful of donors. Some clones are missing from TCRdb's copy, which holds only in-frame ones; the method was immunoSEQ multiplex PCR. The data contain around 76,000 clones, around 97% of them singletons. Specimen: T cells isolated from PBMCs. The TCR sequence derives from a human donor in good health. The chain links TRBV4-1 to TRBJ2-5; possible D gene TRBD1, 6 bases. Written as DNA, the CDR3 is TGCGCCAGCAGCCGATCGCCACAGGGAATTTGGGAGACCCAGTACTTC. It specifies CASSRSPQGIWETQYF.